The following is a TCR beta chain sequence with its context. Its specificity is unknown. It was with a sample-barcoded 5' primer and a J-beta primer mix that a second PCR of roughly 7 to 12 cycles was run. Researchers report that each sample yielded at least 2.5 million CDR3-containing paired-end reads. MiXCR was run by TCRdb on the 5' RACE reads, yielding one entry per CDR3 protein. The sample carries around 1.5 million distinct CDR3 sequences, approximately 38% recorded once. The data were obtained in a study of blood T cells in healthy people across ages. In each sample, at least 7 million PBMCs were isolated. The study's findings and limits: Possibly, changes in expanded clonotypes were confounded because donor CMV status was unknown.

Per the germline V gene, CDR1 is LGHDT and CDR2 is YNNKEL (reference sequence). CDR3 length equals 15 residues. Trimming removed 1 base at V and 9 bases at J, with 15 bases between. Sequencing was carried out using blood. V is TRBV3-1 and J is TRBJ2-2, with D unresolved. The TCR comes from a woman in her late teens or twenties in good health. DNA of the CDR3: TGTGCCAGCAGCCAAGCGTCCACCGCCTTCCGGGAGCTGTTTTTT. It codes for CASSQASTAFRELFF.